This passage covers 28 T cell receptor beta chains from one sample sequenced in a study of cytomegalovirus exposure and HLA in healthy donors (dated by TCRdb to about 2017). The library was produced with the immunoSEQ multiplex PCR assay. For the multiplex PCR, a mixture combining 60 forward primers for TCR Vbeta segments and 13 reverse primers for TCR Jbeta segments was used. In TCRdb, the immuneACCESS table is reduced to in-frame sequences with V and J assigned. These tables do not hold every clone; where another copy was compared, an unresolved V gene accounts for under half, and the others remain unexplained. The sample table holds some 120,000 clones, of which less than 85% were seen once. The ten most abundant clones make up under 3% of the sample. Sequences were obtained from PBMCs. These receptors all stem from a man aged 25-40 years in good health and CMV-seronegative.

The genes are TRBV19 and TRBJ2-5; 15 nucleotides align to TRBD2. The DNA end lines up better with TRBJ2-7; the J call may be wrong. The CDR3 spans 20 residues. Germline V gene data show CDR1 as LNHDA and CDR2 as SQIVND (reference sequence). The CDR3: CASSIPRTSGRDPSSYEQYF. Written as DNA, the CDR3 is TGTGCCAGTAGTATTCCACGGACTAGCGGGAGGGACCCAAGCTCCTACGAGCAGTACTTC.

The chain has TRBV19 and TRBJ1-5, with 7 bases lining up with TRBD1. There are 13 residues in the CDR3. The trim removed 5 bases at V and 9 bases at J, leaving 7 bases unmatched. In germline, CDR1 is LNHDA, CDR2 SQIVND (reference sequence). For the CDR3, the DNA is TGTGCCAGTAGTGCACAGGGGATAAGGCCCCAGCATTTT. It is translated as CASSAQGIRPQHF.

The sample holds a few counts of this clone. The rearrangement joins TRBV5-1 to TRBJ2-7; 8 positions agree with TRBD2. V shed 0 bases, J shed 6 bases, and the junction held 5 bases outside the gene matches. The CDR3 is made up of 14 amino acids. Germline lookup yields CDR1 SGHRS and CDR2 YFSETQ. The CDR3 here is CASSLEREGREQYF. The CDR3 region has the DNA TGCGCCAGCAGCTTGGAACGGGAGGGCCGCGAGCAGTACTTC.

The rearrangement links TRBV7-7 to TRBJ2-1, with D unresolved. Trimming removed 5 bases at V and 2 bases at J, with 10 bases between. The length of the CDR3 is 14 residues. Looked up from germline, CDR1 is SSHAT and CDR2 is FNYEAQ (reference sequence). The CDR3: CASSPSLTYNEQFF. CDR3 in DNA: TGTGCCAGCAGCCCGAGCTTAACCTACAATGAGCAGTTCTTC.

This chain uses TRBV4-1 with TRBJ1-3; possibly TRBD1 for D (5 bases). Germline CDR1 reads MGHRA; CDR2 reads YSYEKL. CDR3 length: 16 amino acids. V was shortened by 1 base and J by 0 bases, with 10 bases between the two germline ends. CDR3 sequence: CASSQGRQTSGNTIYF. CDR3 DNA sequence: TGCGCCAGCAGCCAAGGACGACAGACCTCTGGAAACACCATATATTTT.

This CDR3 reads CASSYSSVGRGDEQFF. CDR3 in DNA: TGTGCCAGCAGTTACTCGAGTGTCGGGAGGGGCGATGAGCAGTTCTTC. This chain joins TRBV6-5 and TRBJ2-1; 8 bases are shared with TRBD2. Germline V gives CDR1 MNHEY, CDR2 SVGAGI. The CDR3 loop spans 16 amino acids. J gave up 8 bases and V 0 bases, and 9 bases lay outside the gene matches.

This chain joins TRBV19 and TRBJ2-7; the match to TRBD1 covers 7 bases. Per the germline V gene, CDR1 is LNHDA and CDR2 is SQIVND (reference sequence). This CDR3 has 13 residues. The junction had 8 bases not matched to a gene; V was cut back by 10 bases and J by 2 bases. As DNA, the CDR3 is TGTGCCACTGGGGACAGCTTTACCTACGAGCAGTACTTC. Amino acids: CATGDSFTYEQYF.

V gene TRBV5-1 combines with J gene TRBJ1-4; D gene uncertain. The CDR3 is 14 residues long. From germline, CDR1 is SGHRS and CDR2 YFSETQ. Trimming took 4 bases from V and 7 from J, leaving 14 bases between them. CDR3 sequence: CASSPGSAPEKLFF. The CDR3, as DNA: TGCGCCAGCAGCCCCGGGTCGGCTCCTGAAAAACTGTTTTTT.

This chain uses TRBV7-2 with TRBJ2-1; 12 positions agree with TRBD2. The CDR3 is 17 residues long. Germline loops: CDR1 SGHTA, CDR2 FQGNSA. V was pared by 4 bases and J by 9 bases, with 13 bases of the junction left unmatched. The CDR3 loop reads CASSSVFVTSGSREQFF. The CDR3 coding sequence is TGTGCCAGCAGCTCTGTTTTTGTGACTAGCGGGAGTCGTGAGCAGTTCTTC.

The rearrangement links TRBV6-1 to TRBJ1-1; no firm D call. Between the trimmed V and J ends, which lost 1 base and 1 base, there was a span of 10 bases. Germline V gives CDR1 MNHNS, CDR2 SASEGT. This CDR3 comprises 15 residues. The CDR3 spells CASSEGYYGNTEAFF. The CDR3 nucleotides read TGTGCCAGCAGTGAAGGGTATTACGGGAACACTGAAGCTTTCTTT.

This clone is a singleton in its sample. The genes are TRBV5-5 and TRBJ1-2, with 9 bases fitting TRBD1. The CDR3 has 12 amino acids. Trimming at V came to 5 bases and at J to 8 bases, leaving 4 bases not matched to a gene. The germline V gene encodes CDR1 SGHKS and CDR2 YYEKEE (reference sequence). The CDR3 here is CASSRQGVGYTF. The CDR3 coding sequence is TGTGCCAGCAGTAGACAGGGGGTGGGCTACACCTTC.

The chain carries TRBV5-1 and TRBJ2-3, with 7 bases identical to TRBD2. This CDR3 has 17 amino acids. The ends lost 0 bases at V and 4 bases at J; junction bases unmatched: 11. Germline V gene data show CDR1 as SGHRS and CDR2 as YFSETQ. CDR3: CASSLAPAGVDADTQYF. The CDR3 nucleotides read TGCGCCAGCAGCTTGGCCCCGGCGGGAGTAGATGCAGATACGCAGTATTTT.

The chain links TRBV21-1 to TRBJ1-2. TRBV21-1 is flagged as a pseudogene. CDR3 size: 14 residues. CDR3 in amino acids: CATPRVPPSYGYTF. CDR3 nucleotide sequence: TGTGCCACCCCCCGGGTCCCACCTTCATATGGCTACACCTTC.

The chain combines TRBV5-4 with TRBJ2-1; possibly TRBD2 for D (6 bases). Trimming pared 0 bases from V and 5 bases from J, leaving 15 bases between. This CDR3 region has 16 residues. Germline V gene lookup returns CDR1 SGHNT and CDR2 YYREEE (reference sequence). The chain's CDR3 is CASSLAHPGLHNEQFF. The CDR3 coding sequence is TGTGCCAGCAGCTTGGCCCACCCGGGACTTCACAATGAGCAGTTCTTC. The full variable domain, rest sourced from reference TRBV5-4 and TRBJ2-1, is ETGVTQSPTHLIKTRGQQVTLRCSSQSGHNTVSWYQQALGQGPQFIFQYYREEENGRGNFPPRFSGLQFPNYSSELNVNALELDDSALYLCASSLAHPGLHNEQFFGPGTRLTVL.

The chain has TRBV14 and TRBJ2-5, with a weak D call TRBD2 (6 bases). This CDR3 has 14 residues. Germline V lookup: CDR1 SGHDN, CDR2 FVKESK. Trimming stripped 1 base from V and 2 bases from J, with 8 bases between. This chain's CDR3 is CASSQGLAQETQYF. CDR3 DNA sequence: TGTGCCAGCAGCCAAGGTCTAGCGCAAGAGACCCAGTACTTC.

This chain links TRBV11-3 with TRBJ1-1, with 8 bases identical to TRBD1. Germline CDR1 SGHNT, CDR2 YENEEA. The CDR3 runs 12 residues. Trimming at V came to 4 bases and at J to 11 bases, leaving 6 bases not matched to a gene. The CDR3 here is CASSSTGGRAFF. The CDR3 region has the DNA TGTGCCAGCAGCTCCACAGGGGGGCGGGCTTTCTTT.

The rearrangement uses TRBV29-1 and TRBJ2-3, with D possibly TRBD2 on 6 matching bases. There are 14 residues in the CDR3. CDR1 SQVTM and CDR2 ANQGSEA come from the germline V gene. V gave up 1 base and J gave up 1 base, with 9 bases separating them. The CDR3 nucleotides are TGCAGCGTTGAAGGGCGGGAAGGCACAGATACGCAGTATTTT. This codes for CSVEGREGTDTQYF.

V gene TRBV19 combines with J gene TRBJ2-1; no definite D call. V was shortened by 3 bases and J by 6 bases, with 9 bases between the two germline ends. CDR1 and CDR2 (germline): LNHDA, SQIVND (reference sequence). This CDR3 comprises 13 residues. CDR3 coding DNA: TGTGCCAGTAGTATCCAATTACTCAATGAGCAGTTCTTC. Residues: CASSIQLLNEQFF.

The chain combines TRBV19 with TRBJ2-1; D gene ambiguous. V lost 6 bases, J lost 4 bases, and 7 bases lay in between. Germline CDR1 is LNHDA and CDR2 is SQIVND (reference sequence). This CDR3 region has 12 residues. CDR3 sequence (DNA): TGTGCCAGTAGACAGAATTACAATGAGCAGTTCTTC. It is translated as CASRQNYNEQFF.

J is TRBJ1-1 and V is TRBV6-5; D not certain. Trimming stripped 0 bases from V and 4 bases from J, with 12 bases between. The CDR3 totals 15 residues. Looked up from germline, CDR1 is MNHEY and CDR2 is SVGAGI. CDR3 coding DNA: TGTGCCAGCAGTTACTCGTGGGAGGTAGGCACTGAAGCTTTCTTT. It yields the protein CASSYSWEVGTEAFF.

CDR3 in DNA: TGCGCCAGCAGCTTCCCGGGAGGCTACGAGCAGTACTTC. Translated: CASSFPGGYEQYF. V gene TRBV5-1 combines with J gene TRBJ2-7; 7 bases are shared with TRBD2. The germline V gene has CDR1 SGHRS and CDR2 YFSETQ. This CDR3 region has 13 residues. Germline trimming cut 2 bases from V and 3 bases from J; bases unmatched to any gene: 2.

Comment on this clone: The junction does not match germline at one end; this may be a read error. This chain links TRBV7-7 with TRBJ2-5; TRBD2 matches at 12 bases. From germline, CDR1 is SSHAT and CDR2 FNYEAQ (reference sequence). The CDR3 has 16 amino acids. CDR3 sequence: CASSQGLAGTQETQYF. The CDR3 nucleotides are TGTGCTAGCAGCCAAGGACTAGCGGGAACCCAAGAGACCCAGTACTTC.

The V gene is TRBV11-2, the J gene TRBJ2-7; tentative D call: TRBD1 (6 bases). Trimming cost V 4 bases and J 4 bases, with 17 bases left between them. Germline V gene data show CDR1 as SGHAT and CDR2 as FQNNGV. There are 15 residues in the CDR3. DNA for the CDR3: TGTGCCAGCAGCTCACCCGACGGGACACTATACGAGCAGTACTTC. It codes for CASSSPDGTLYEQYF. Using reference TRBV11-2 and TRBJ2-7 for the parts outside the CDR3, the full variable domain is EAGVAQSPRYKIIEKRQSVAFWCNPISGHATLYWYQQILGQGPKLLIQFQNNGVVDDSQLPKDRFSAERLKGVDSTLKIQPAKLEDSAVYLCASSSPDGTLYEQYFGPGTRLTVT.

This chain uses TRBV4-2 with TRBJ2-7, with 7 bases fitting TRBD2. From germline, CDR1 is LGHNA and CDR2 YNFKEQ. V was pared by 2 bases and J by 0 bases, with 4 bases of the junction left unmatched. The CDR3 extends over 15 amino acids. The CDR3 loop reads CASSQSSGPSYEQYF. The DNA of the CDR3 is TGTGCCAGCAGCCAATCTAGCGGCCCCTCCTACGAGCAGTACTTC.

This rearrangement joins TRBV14 to TRBJ2-5, with TRBD1 matching over 8 bases. The CDR3 contains 16 residues. Germline-derived CDR1 and CDR2 are SGHDN and FVKESK. The V segment lost 4 bases and the J segment 7 bases; nucleotides outside the gene matches: 14. The CDR3 region is CASSPARTGFIGTQYF. The CDR3 bases are TGTGCCAGCAGCCCAGCCCGGACAGGGTTTATCGGGACCCAGTACTTC.

The chain links TRBV28 to TRBJ2-3; the D gene is possibly TRBD2 (6 bases). Germline values: CDR1 MDHEN, CDR2 SYDVKM. V gave up 5 bases and J gave up 0 bases, with 18 bases separating them. This CDR3 comprises 17 residues. The CDR3 DNA sequence: TGTGCCAGCAGTCTTTTAACACCGGGACTTAGCACAGATACGCAGTATTTT. It codes for CASSLLTPGLSTDTQYF.

J is TRBJ1-5 and V is TRBV29-1; D not certain. Deletions cut 7 bases from V and 0 bases from J, with 10 bases between. The CDR3 runs to 13 residues. Germline CDR1 and CDR2: SQVTM and ANQGSEA. The CDR3 here is CSADVGSNQPQHF. Written as DNA, the CDR3 is TGCAGCGCAGATGTTGGTAGCAATCAGCCCCAGCATTTT.

This clone occurred a few times. V gene TRBV28 combines with J gene TRBJ2-7; 7 nucleotides line up with TRBD2. This CDR3 is 16 amino acids long. With V trimmed by 5 bases and J by 0 bases, 10 bases remained unmatched. CDR1 MDHEN and CDR2 SYDVKM come from the germline V gene. CDR3 sequence: CASSASPGLSSYEQYF. The CDR3 DNA sequence: TGTGCCAGCAGTGCATCTCCGGGACTATCCTCCTACGAGCAGTACTTC. Based on the CDR3 plus reference TRBV28 and TRBJ2-7, the full variable domain is DVKVTQSSRYLVKRTGEKVFLECVQDMDHENMFWYRQDPGLGLRLIYFSYDVKMKEKGDIPEGYSVSREKKERFSLILESASTNQTSMYLCASSASPGLSSYEQYFGPGTRLTVT.